This T cell receptor (beta chain) was sequenced for a study of response to subunit inactivated influenza vaccine. Study-level results: Only a handful of new T cells, the authors suggested, are recruited with each seasonal influenza vaccination.

One entry per CDR3 protein results from TCRdb running MiXCR on the RT-PCR reads. The sample gives around 200,000 distinct CDR3 sequences, about a tenth of which show up once; roughly a tenth is in the top ten. This clonotype occurred many times. The antigen is unknown. The sample was non-naive T cells sorted from PBMCs, taken on the day of vaccination. The clonotype originates from a man in his forties or fifties who received an inactivated influenza vaccine.

CDR3 in DNA: TGTGCCAGCAGTTTCGGTAGCGGGAGGGGTAATGAGCAGTTCTTC. Residues: CASSFGSGRGNEQFF. The rearrangement joins TRBV27 to TRBJ2-1, with 11 bases that match TRBD2. Germline CDR1 MNHEY, CDR2 SMNVEV (reference sequence). The V segment lost 3 bases and the J segment 7 bases; nucleotides outside the gene matches: 5. The CDR3 is 15 residues long.